The 2 T cell receptor beta chains in this list originate from one sample, sequenced in a study of regulatory T cells in long-lasting Graves disease. Through Arm-PCR of CDR3 regions and iRepertoire HTBI primers, TCR beta libraries were built. Using its own MiXCR run on the multiplex PCR reads, TCRdb lists one record per CDR3 protein. The sample lists approximately 350,000 distinct CDR3 sequences, roughly 24% occurring once. This sample's time point: persistent/refractory GD, antithyroid drugs over 5 years with positive TRAb. PBMC-derived RNA was used for the TCR library. The sample was peripheral blood mononuclear cells (PBMCs), taken when the disease was refractory, from a patient treated with antithyroid drugs. The receptors shown here come from a woman aged 40 to 50 with Graves disease.

The chain is built from TRBV19 and TRBJ1-1; TRBD1 matches at 7 bases. CDR1 and CDR2 from the germline V gene are LNHDA and SQIVND (reference sequence). The CDR3 is 19 residues long. V lost 0 bases to trimming and J lost 5 bases; unmatched junction nucleotides: 18. This CDR3 reads CASSIDPRHRGRLRTEAFF. In DNA, the CDR3 is TGTGCCAGTAGTATAGACCCCCGGCACAGGGGTCGGCTTAGGACTGAAGCTTTCTTT.

This clonotype occurred many times. The DNA of the CDR3 is TGTGCCAGCAGCTTAGGTCTAGCGGGGAAAGAGACCCAGTACTTC. It translates to CASSLGLAGKETQYF. The V and J genes are TRBV7-9 and TRBJ2-5; 9 nucleotides line up with TRBD2. The CDR3 sequence is 15 residues long. V lost 1 base and J lost 3; bases outside the gene matches: 3. Per germline, CDR1 SEHNR and CDR2 FQNEAQ (reference sequence).